These 29 T cell receptor beta chains came from one sample sequenced in a study of blood T cell repertoires in COVID-19. The method was immunoSEQ multiplex PCR; TCRdb's version includes in-frame clones alone and lacks a portion of them. Of approximately 280,000 clones detected, around nine tenths appear once; the ten largest clones hold about 2.7%. Sequences were obtained from PBMCs or T cells enriched from blood (not recorded which). These TCRs come from a woman younger than 35 who had recovered from COVID-19.

The chain combines TRBV7-8 with TRBJ1-5; 10 bases match TRBD1. Germline trimming cut 5 bases from V and 7 bases from J; bases unmatched to any gene: 14. The length of the CDR3 is 17 residues. Per germline, CDR1 SGHVS and CDR2 FQNEAQ. The CDR3 DNA is TGTGCCAGCAGCCAGGACCTTGGGGACAGGGGACACCAGCCCCAGCATTTT. Its protein product is CASSQDLGDRGHQPQHF.

The chain links TRBV7-6 to TRBJ2-1; D unresolved. The CDR3 is 12 residues long. Trimming stripped 1 base from V and 7 bases from J, with 5 bases between. Germline CDR1 is SGHVS and CDR2 is FNYEAQ. CDR3 residues: CASSLVMNEQFF. The CDR3 DNA follows: TGTGCCAGCAGCTTAGTAATGAATGAGCAGTTCTTC.

The chain recombines TRBV5-1 with TRBJ2-6, with TRBD1 matching 9 bases. The CDR3 runs to 17 residues. V gave up 5 bases and J gave up 0 bases; unmatched junction bases: 6. Per germline, CDR1 SGHRS and CDR2 YFSETQ. The CDR3, as DNA: TGCGCCAGCAGTTTTAGGACAGGGGACTCTGGGGCCAACGTCCTGACTTTC. Translating it yields CASSFRTGDSGANVLTF. The whole variable domain, remainder taken from reference TRBV5-1 and TRBJ2-6, is KAGVTQTPRYLIKTRGQQVTLSCSPISGHRSVSWYQQTPGQGLQFLFEYFSETQRNKGNFPGRFSGRQFSNSRSEMNVSTLELGDSALYLCASSFRTGDSGANVLTFGAGSRLTVL.

A single count supports this clone. The CDR3 loop is CASSGQRHYGYTF. Written as DNA, the CDR3 is TGTGCCAGCAGTGGACAGAGACACTATGGCTACACCTTC. The chain couples TRBV12-3 or TRBV12-4 to TRBJ1-2, with a weak D call TRBD1 (6 bases). The V gene lost 5 bases and the J gene lost 3 bases, with 10 bases spanning the gap. This CDR3 comprises 13 residues.

V usage is TRBV27 and J usage is TRBJ2-3; possibly TRBD2 for D (6 bases). Trimming took 2 bases from V and 5 from J, leaving 11 bases between them. The CDR3 runs to 14 residues. CDR1 MNHEY and CDR2 SMNVEV come from the germline V gene (reference sequence). CDR3 sequence reads: CASSLGGYEDTQYF. As DNA, the CDR3 is TGTGCCAGCAGTTTAGGGGGGTATGAAGATACGCAGTATTTT.

Comment on this clone: One junction end disagrees with the germline gene, perhaps due to a read error. V usage is TRBV23-1 and J usage is TRBJ1-5; D unclear. TRBV23-1 is assigned to the ORF class and has an uncertain function. The CDR3 loop spans 12 amino acids. In DNA form, the CDR3 reads TGCGCCAGCACTCAATCCGGGCAGCCCCAGCATTTT. Translated: CASTQSGQPQHF.

V gene TRBV27 combines with J gene TRBJ2-7, with TRBD2 matching 10 bases. Germline-derived CDR1 and CDR2 are MNHEY and SMNVEV (reference sequence). V shed 5 bases, J shed 5 bases, and the junction held 12 bases outside the gene matches. The CDR3 extends over 16 amino acids. CDR3 sequence (DNA): TGTGCCAGCAGTCCTACTCTAGCGGGAGTAAGACACGAGCAGTACTTC. Its protein is CASSPTLAGVRHEQYF.

The chain couples TRBV25-1 to TRBJ1-1; no firm D call. Germline-derived CDR1 and CDR2 are MGHDK and SYGVNS. V was pared by 3 bases and J by 4 bases, with 12 bases between. The CDR3 has 14 residues. CDR3 sequence (DNA): TGTGCCAGCAGTGATTTTAGGGAGGGCACTGAAGCTTTCTTT. Translation: CASSDFREGTEAFF. Supplemented by reference TRBV25-1 and TRBJ1-1, the full variable domain reads EADIYQTPRYLVIGTGKKITLECSQTMGHDKMYWYQQDPGMELHLIHYSYGVNSTEKGDLSSESTVSRIRTEHFPLTLESARPSHTSQYLCASSDFREGTEAFFGQGTRLTVV.

The rearrangement joins TRBV7-2 to TRBJ2-7, with a weak D call TRBD2 (6 bases). Trimming removed 1 base at V and 4 bases at J, with 14 bases between. The CDR3 has 15 amino acids. Germline V gene sequence: CDR1 SGHTA, CDR2 FQGNSA. CDR3 loop: CASSLVHGSGYEQYF. The CDR3 region has the DNA TGTGCCAGCAGCTTAGTTCACGGGAGTGGGTACGAGCAGTACTTC.

This chain connects TRBV7-9 to TRBJ1-2, with 7 positions matching TRBD1. The CDR3 has 14 residues. With V trimmed by 5 bases and J by 6 bases, 9 bases remained unmatched. Per germline, CDR1 SEHNR and CDR2 FQNEAQ (reference sequence). CDR3 nucleotide sequence: TGTGCCAGCAGCCCCCTAGGGGGACAGAATGGCTACACCTTC. As protein: CASSPLGGQNGYTF.

V and J are TRBV25-1 and TRBJ2-2; perhaps TRBD1 as D (5 bases). CDR1 and CDR2 (germline): MGHDK, SYGVNS. The CDR3 is made up of 15 amino acids. The V end was cut by 6 bases, the J end by 0 bases, with 11 bases between. For the CDR3, the DNA is TGTGCCAGCAGCAGGGCAGGGCCGAACACCGGGGAGCTGTTTTTT. Translated, it gives CASSRAGPNTGELFF.

The gene calls are TRBV6-5 and TRBJ1-4; D may be TRBD1 (6 bases). The CDR3 has 14 amino acids. Germline V gene sequence: CDR1 MNHEY, CDR2 SVGAGI. Trimming pared 2 bases from V and 6 bases from J, leaving 10 bases between. The CDR3 DNA sequence: TGTGCCAGCAGTTACGGGGGGGCCTATGAAAAACTGTTTTTT. Its protein product is CASSYGGAYEKLFF.

The chain is built from TRBV30 and TRBJ1-3, with D unresolved. This CDR3 has 14 amino acids. The germline CDR1 and CDR2 sequences are GTSNPN and SVGIG (reference sequence). V was pared by 2 bases and J by 4 bases, with 12 bases between. CDR3 sequence (DNA): TGTGCCTGGAGTTTTCTAGGTTCCGGAAACACCATATATTTT. As protein: CAWSFLGSGNTIYF.

The V call is TRBV9, the J call TRBJ2-1; TRBD2 agrees at 8 bases. Germline V gene data show CDR1 as SGDLS and CDR2 as YYNGEE. This CDR3 has 17 amino acids. The ends lost 3 bases at V and 5 bases at J; junction bases unmatched: 13. CDR3 DNA sequence: TGTGCCAGCAGCGGCCCGAGCCCCGGACTAGCTAACAATGAGCAGTTCTTC. Translating it yields CASSGPSPGLANNEQFF.

The CDR3 spells CASSLVGTGALPNTEAFF. For the CDR3, the DNA is TGTGCCAGCAGCTTAGTAGGAACAGGGGCCCTCCCTAACACTGAAGCTTTCTTT. The chain employs TRBV7-2 and TRBJ1-1; 7 nucleotides match TRBD1. V was pared by 1 base and J by 2 bases, with 13 bases of the junction left unmatched. Germline CDR1 reads SGHTA; CDR2 reads FQGNSA. The CDR3 sequence is 18 residues long.

The chain recombines TRBV27 with TRBJ2-1, with a tentative D call TRBD1 (6 bases). This CDR3 comprises 15 residues. Germline V gives CDR1 MNHEY, CDR2 SMNVEV (reference sequence). V lost 0 bases and J lost 7, with 13 bases in between. CDR3 in DNA: TGTGCCAGCAGTTTATCGACAGGTTTTTTGAATGAGCAGTTCTTC. Residues: CASSLSTGFLNEQFF.

The chain has TRBV7-9 and TRBJ1-2; maybe TRBD1 (5 bases). The ends were cut back, 5 bases at V and 8 bases at J, with 12 bases in the middle. Germline CDR1 is SEHNR and CDR2 is FQNEAQ (reference sequence). This CDR3 spans 12 amino acids. The CDR3 reads CASSTLWGGYTF. The DNA for the CDR3 is TGTGCCAGCAGCACCCTGTGGGGCGGCTACACCTTC.

V and J are TRBV30 and TRBJ2-1; 13 bases are shared with TRBD2. The CDR3 has 15 residues. Germline loops: CDR1 GTSNPN, CDR2 SVGIG (reference sequence). The trim removed 2 bases at V and 12 bases at J, leaving 10 bases unmatched. CDR3 sequence: CAWSPGTSGKGLQFF. The DNA of the CDR3 is TGTGCCTGGAGTCCCGGGACTAGCGGGAAGGGCTTGCAGTTCTTC.

The rearrangement joins TRBV5-1 to TRBJ2-5, with 9 positions matching TRBD1. Germline CDR1 reads SGHRS; CDR2 reads YFSETQ. This CDR3 comprises 14 residues. V shed 1 base, J shed 3 bases, and the junction held 1 base outside the gene matches. In DNA form, the CDR3 reads TGCGCCAGCAGCTTGACAGGGGGCGAAGAGACCCAGTACTTC. Translation: CASSLTGGEETQYF.

The gene calls are TRBV6-6 and TRBJ2-1, with 11 nucleotides matching TRBD2. The CDR3 has 15 residues. Germline V gene data show CDR1 as MNHNY and CDR2 as SVGAGI (reference sequence). V lost 6 bases and J lost 5; bases outside the gene matches: 6. The CDR3 spells CASRLAGGPHNEQFF. In nucleotides, the CDR3 is TGTGCCAGCAGGTTAGCGGGAGGGCCCCACAATGAGCAGTTCTTC.

The count of this clone is one. The chain carries TRBV4-3 and TRBJ2-7; TRBD1 matches at 12 bases. Germline V gene sequence: CDR1 LGHNA, CDR2 YSLEER. There are 16 residues in the CDR3. With V trimmed by 1 base and J by 6 bases, 7 bases remained unmatched. DNA for the CDR3: TGCGCCAGCAGCCAAGGTCAGGGACAGGGGGCTCGCGAGCAGTACTTC. It codes for CASSQGQGQGAREQYF.

Concerning this clone: Other DNA sequences in this specimen translate into the identical CDR3. The V gene is TRBV5-1, the J gene TRBJ2-5; 10 nucleotides agree with TRBD2. This CDR3 has 15 amino acids. Per germline, CDR1 SGHRS and CDR2 YFSETQ. The V gene end was trimmed by 0 bases and the J gene end by 2 bases; junction bases not matched to a gene: 1. The DNA for the CDR3 is TGCGCCAGCAGCTTGGGGACTAGCGGACAAGAGACCCAGTACTTC. Translated: CASSLGTSGQETQYF.

This sequence joins TRBV7-2 and TRBJ2-7; TRBD2 aligns across 10 bases. With V trimmed by 1 base and J by 7 bases, 19 bases remained unmatched. The CDR3 has 19 residues. Germline V gives CDR1 SGHTA, CDR2 FQGNSA. The CDR3 is CASSLETLIGGTSAFEQYF. Here the CDR3 DNA reads TGTGCCAGCAGCTTAGAGACCCTCATCGGTGGGACTAGCGCGTTTGAGCAGTACTTC.

This rearrangement joins TRBV2 to TRBJ1-6; possibly TRBD1 for D (6 bases). Germline CDR1 SNHLY, CDR2 FYNNEI. This CDR3 spans 16 amino acids. V was shortened by 2 bases and J by 6 bases, with 14 bases between the two germline ends. CDR3 protein: CASSERTQGSNSPLHF. CDR3 nucleotide sequence: TGTGCCAGCAGTGAAAGGACTCAGGGGAGTAATTCACCCCTCCACTTT. Based on the CDR3 plus reference TRBV2 and TRBJ1-6, the full variable domain is EPEVTQTPSHQVTQMGQEVILRCVPISNHLYFYWYRQILGQKVEFLVSFYNNEISEKSEIFDDQFSVERPDGSNFTLKIRSTKLEDSAMYFCASSERTQGSNSPLHFGNGTRLTVT.

The chain has TRBV2 and TRBJ2-1; 11 nucleotides match TRBD2. Trimming cost V 0 bases and J 13 bases; bases outside gene matches: 14. CDR1 SNHLY and CDR2 FYNNEI come from the germline V gene. This CDR3 contains 17 residues. This CDR3 reads CASSEALMGLADLNQFF. In DNA form, the CDR3 reads TGTGCCAGCAGTGAAGCTTTAATGGGACTAGCGGACCTGAATCAGTTCTTC.

In DNA, the CDR3 is TGTGCCAGCAGTGAAGCCGTAGGACAGGGGGTAGGTGGCTACACCTTC. It codes for CASSEAVGQGVGGYTF. The chain couples TRBV6-1 to TRBJ1-2; 10 nucleotides match TRBD1. CDR3 length equals 16 residues. Germline V CDR1 and CDR2: MNHNS, SASEGT. Unmatched junction bases numbered 8, after V lost 0 bases and J lost 7 bases.

The chain combines TRBV3-1 (or the pseudogene TRBV3-2) with TRBJ1-1; tentatively, D is TRBD1 (6 bases). Trimming shortened V by 6 bases and J by 11 bases, and 19 bases separated the two germline ends. The CDR3 is 13 residues long. Germline V gene data show CDR1 as LGHDT and CDR2 as YNNKEL (reference sequence). The CDR3 bases are TGTGCCAGCAGTATGGGGGCAACAGACACCGCTTTCTTT. It specifies CASSMGATDTAFF.

In this sample, this clone turned up a few times. The V and J genes are TRBV27 and TRBJ2-2; tentative D call: TRBD1 (6 bases). V was trimmed by 6 bases and J by 6 bases, leaving 8 bases between them. The germline gives CDR1 MNHEY, CDR2 SMNVEV (reference sequence). The length of the CDR3 is 12 residues. The CDR3 protein is CASRTGPGELFF. The CDR3 nucleotides are TGTGCCAGCAGAACAGGGCCCGGGGAGCTGTTTTTT.

V is TRBV3-1 (or the pseudogene TRBV3-2) and J is TRBJ2-7; TRBD2 is a possible D gene (5 bases). The V and J ends lost 0 bases and 5 bases respectively, with 11 bases between them. The CDR3 runs 14 residues. Per germline, CDR1 LGHDT and CDR2 YNNKEL (reference sequence). The CDR3 reads CASSQESLDHEQYF. The CDR3 DNA reads as TGTGCCAGCAGCCAAGAGTCACTAGACCACGAGCAGTACTTC.